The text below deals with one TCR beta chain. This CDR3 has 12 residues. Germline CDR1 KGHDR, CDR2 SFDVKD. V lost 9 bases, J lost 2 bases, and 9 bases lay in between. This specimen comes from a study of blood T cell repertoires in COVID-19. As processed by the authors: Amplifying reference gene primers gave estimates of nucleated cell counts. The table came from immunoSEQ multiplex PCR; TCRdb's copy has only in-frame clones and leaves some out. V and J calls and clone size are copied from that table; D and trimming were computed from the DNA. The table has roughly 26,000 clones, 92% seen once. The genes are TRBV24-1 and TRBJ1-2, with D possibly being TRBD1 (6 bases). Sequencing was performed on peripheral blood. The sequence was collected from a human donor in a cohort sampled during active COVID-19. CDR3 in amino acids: CATSTGNYGYTF. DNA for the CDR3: TGTGCCACCTCGACAGGCAACTATGGCTACACCTTC.